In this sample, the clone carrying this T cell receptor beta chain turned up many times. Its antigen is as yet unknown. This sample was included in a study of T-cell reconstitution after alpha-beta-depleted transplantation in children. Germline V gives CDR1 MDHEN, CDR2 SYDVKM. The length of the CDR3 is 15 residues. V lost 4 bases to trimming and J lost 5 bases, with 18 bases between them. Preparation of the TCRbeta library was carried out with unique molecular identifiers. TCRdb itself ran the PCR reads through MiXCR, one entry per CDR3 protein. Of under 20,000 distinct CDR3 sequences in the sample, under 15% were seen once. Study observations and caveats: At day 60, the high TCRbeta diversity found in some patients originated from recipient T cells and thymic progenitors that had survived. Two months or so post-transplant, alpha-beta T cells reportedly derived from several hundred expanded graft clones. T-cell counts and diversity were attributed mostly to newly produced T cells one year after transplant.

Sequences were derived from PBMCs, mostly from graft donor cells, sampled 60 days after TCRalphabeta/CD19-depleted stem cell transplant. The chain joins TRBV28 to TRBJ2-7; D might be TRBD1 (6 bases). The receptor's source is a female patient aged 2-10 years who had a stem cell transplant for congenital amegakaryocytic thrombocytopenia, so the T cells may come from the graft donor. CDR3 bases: TGTGCCAGCAGTTCTCTTAGACAGGTCCTCAACGAGCAGTACTTC. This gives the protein CASSSLRQVLNEQYF.